This T cell receptor (beta chain) was profiled in a study of cytomegalovirus exposure and HLA in healthy donors. Comment on this clone: What it binds is unknown.

Findings and limits, study-wide: Most TCR sequences were rare, but some public TCRs occurred in many donors.

Trimming removed 10 bases at V and 5 bases at J, with 7 bases between. There are 10 residues in the CDR3. CDR1 and CDR2 (germline): ENHRY, SYGVKD. PCR involved 60 Vbeta and 13 Jbeta primers. Repertoires were generated with immunoSEQ multiplex PCR, while TCRdb's copy carries only in-frame clones and drops some. This table holds approximately 140,000 clones, approximately 88% found once. This receptor was obtained from a woman in her thirties or forties in good health and CMV-seronegative. This sequence joins TRBV10-3 and TRBJ2-3; D is uncertain. The sequencing input was PBMCs. The chain's CDR3 is CATGGDTQYF. DNA of the CDR3: TGTGCCACAGGTGGAGATACGCAGTATTTT.